The 31 T cell receptor beta chains given below trace back to one sample, sequenced in a study of long-term antiretroviral therapy in people with HIV. An immunoSEQ assay, version v3.0, was performed at survey level. Sequencing used immunoSEQ multiplex PCR; TCRdb keeps in-frame clones, though not all of them. The table lists about 20,000 clones, approximately 80% of them singletons. The sample was unsorted PBMCs, taken just under 2.6 years before starting antiretroviral therapy. These receptors were obtained from a woman in her 50s with HIV.

The chain couples TRBV7-3 to TRBJ2-5, with D unresolved. Per the germline V gene, CDR1 is SGHTA and CDR2 is FQGTGA. Trimming left V 2 bases short and J 3 bases short, with 7 bases between. This CDR3 comprises 13 residues. The DNA of the CDR3 is TGTGCCAGCAGCTTATCGATAGAAGAGACCCAGTACTTC. Amino acid sequence: CASSLSIEETQYF.

There are a few counts of this clone. The chain uses TRBV28 and TRBJ1-2; tentatively, D is TRBD1 (5 bases). CDR3 length equals 10 residues. Trimming removed 8 bases at V and 8 bases at J, with 9 bases between. Germline CDR1 MDHEN, CDR2 SYDVKM. The CDR3 DNA sequence: TGTGCCAGCTCTAGGGGCGGCTACACCTTC. Translated: CASSRGGYTF.

The chain combines TRBV5-1 with TRBJ1-5; 7 bases fit TRBD1. Germline V gives CDR1 SGHRS, CDR2 YFSETQ. The CDR3 runs to 14 residues. The V and J ends lost 9 bases and 7 bases, in that order; junction bases with no gene match: 13. CDR3 sequence: CAINRDRLKQPQHF. The CDR3 DNA reads TGCGCCATTAACCGGGACAGATTGAAACAGCCCCAGCATTTT.

The sample holds a few counts of this clone. The chain joins TRBV30 to TRBJ1-2, with D maybe TRBD1 (5 bases). Germline-derived CDR1 and CDR2 are GTSNPN and SVGIG (reference sequence). Trimming pared 0 bases from V and 7 bases from J, leaving 15 bases between. The CDR3 has 14 residues. In nucleotides, the CDR3 is TGTGCCTGGAGTGTAATGGAAGGGGCACCTGGCTACACCTTC. Translated, it gives CAWSVMEGAPGYTF.

V and J are TRBV7-3 and TRBJ1-1; maybe TRBD1 (6 bases). V was trimmed by 2 bases and J by 4 bases, leaving 11 bases between them. Germline CDR1 is SGHTA and CDR2 is FQGTGA. The length of the CDR3 is 14 residues. CDR3 coding DNA: TGTGCCAGCAGCTTATCAGGGGCGAGCACTGAAGCTTTCTTT. Translation: CASSLSGASTEAFF.

This sequence joins TRBV2 and TRBJ1-2, with 8 bases lining up with TRBD1. The V and J ends lost 8 bases and 7 bases, in that order; junction bases with no gene match: 15. The CDR3 length is 15 residues. The germline V gene encodes CDR1 SNHLY and CDR2 FYNNEI. The CDR3 DNA reads as TGTGCCAGCGCGGGACAGGCCGGGGGACTTTTTGGCTACACCTTC. This encodes CASAGQAGGLFGYTF.

The V and J genes are TRBV6-1 and TRBJ2-7; D is uncertain. The V end lost 2 bases, the J end lost 2 bases, and 10 bases lay between the germline ends. The CDR3 contains 14 residues. Germline-derived CDR1 and CDR2 are MNHNS and SASEGT. CDR3 region: CASSEWTLTYEQYF. In DNA form, the CDR3 reads TGTGCCAGCAGTGAATGGACCCTCACCTACGAGCAGTACTTC.

The V and J genes are TRBV14 and TRBJ1-6; no firm D call. Germline values: CDR1 SGHDN, CDR2 FVKESK. V lost 3 bases to trimming and J lost 9 bases, with 9 bases between them. This CDR3 has 13 amino acids. The CDR3 sequence: CASSQDHGSPLHF. The DNA of the CDR3 is TGTGCCAGCAGCCAGGACCATGGTTCACCCCTCCACTTT.

The count of this clone is one. The chain has TRBV5-1 and TRBJ2-1; TRBD2 agrees at 16 bases. The length of the CDR3 is 18 residues. The germline V gene encodes CDR1 SGHRS and CDR2 YFSETQ. V shed 2 bases, J shed 4 bases, and the junction held 6 bases outside the gene matches. The CDR3 DNA reads TGCGCCAGCAGCTTCTCCCCGGGACTAGCGGGGGGGTACAATGAGCAGTTCTTC. It encodes CASSFSPGLAGGYNEQFF.

The rearrangement links TRBV5-1 to TRBJ2-3; 9 positions match TRBD2. This CDR3 is built from 15 residues. Trimming at V came to 1 base and at J to 5 bases, leaving 5 bases not matched to a gene. The germline V gene encodes CDR1 SGHRS and CDR2 YFSETQ. The CDR3 spells CASSLSRGGRDTQYF. The CDR3, as DNA: TGCGCCAGCAGCTTGTCGCGGGGGGGCCGAGATACGCAGTATTTT.

The table lists this clone with a few counts. The J gene is TRBJ2-7, the V gene TRBV10-3; perhaps D is TRBD1 or TRBD2 (6 bases each). In germline, CDR1 is ENHRY, CDR2 SYGVKD. Trimming took off 3 bases at V and 5 bases at J, with 11 bases between the two ends. The CDR3 sequence is 13 residues long. CDR3 sequence: CAISDSGANEQYV. In DNA, the CDR3 is TGTGCCATCAGTGACTCGGGGGCCAACGAGCAGTACGTC.

The V call is TRBV4-2, the J call TRBJ2-3, with 9 bases matching TRBD2. CDR3 length equals 13 residues. With 1 base clipped from V and 14 bases from J, the junction kept 7 bases outside the gene matches. The germline V gene encodes CDR1 LGHNA and CDR2 YNFKEQ. The chain's CDR3 is CASSQAERGEWYF. The DNA for the CDR3 is TGTGCCAGCAGCCAAGCCGAGCGGGGGGAGTGGTATTTT.

The chain joins TRBV6-5 to TRBJ2-7; D may be TRBD2 (6 bases). Deletions cut 6 bases from V and 3 bases from J, with 21 bases between. The length of the CDR3 is 16 residues. Germline lookup yields CDR1 MNHEY and CDR2 SVGAGI. CDR3 bases: TGTGCCAGCAGCTACCTCCCCCGGGGGTTAAGCTACGAGCAGTACTTC. It translates to CASSYLPRGLSYEQYF.

The chain combines TRBV6-1 with TRBJ1-1; no reliable D call. Per germline, CDR1 MNHNS and CDR2 SASEGT. V was pared by 2 bases and J by 4 bases, with 14 bases between. The CDR3 sequence is 15 residues long. The CDR3 protein is CASSERGNWGTEAFF. In DNA, the CDR3 is TGTGCCAGCAGTGAAAGAGGAAACTGGGGCACTGAAGCTTTCTTT.

The rearrangement joins TRBV5-1 to TRBJ2-3; 8 bases map to TRBD1. The CDR3 covers 15 residues. Unmatched junction bases numbered 8, after V lost 3 bases and J lost 5 bases. CDR1 is SGHRS, CDR2 YFSETQ, per germline. In DNA form, the CDR3 reads TGCGCCAGCAGCTACCCGACAGGGGAAAAAGATACGCAGTATTTT. Amino acids: CASSYPTGEKDTQYF. The entire variable domain, with the rest obtained from reference TRBV5-1 and TRBJ2-3, is as follows: KAGVTQTPRYLIKTRGQQVTLSCSPISGHRSVSWYQQTPGQGLQFLFEYFSETQRNKGNFPGRFSGRQFSNSRSEMNVSTLELGDSALYLCASSYPTGEKDTQYFGPGTRLTVL.

The chain links TRBV11-2 to TRBJ1-6; no clear D. There are 13 residues in the CDR3. Germline assignment: CDR1 SGHAT and CDR2 FQNNGV. Deletions cut 4 bases from V and 14 bases from J, with 15 bases between. CDR3 amino acids: CASSSGPLASLHF. The CDR3 DNA sequence: TGTGCCAGCAGCTCGGGCCCCCTTGCGTCCCTCCACTTT.

V gene TRBV7-9 combines with J gene TRBJ2-2, with 7 bases that match TRBD1. Germline V gene data show CDR1 as SEHNR and CDR2 as FQNEAQ (reference sequence). The CDR3 has 14 amino acids. V trimming: 4 bases; J trimming: 4 bases; junction bases outside the gene matches: 3. CDR3 sequence (DNA): TGTGCCAGCAGCTCGGGACAGCCCACCGGGGAGCTGTTTTTT. Residues: CASSSGQPTGELFF.

The chain couples TRBV7-9 to TRBJ1-3; 7 positions agree with TRBD1. Germline V lookup: CDR1 SEHNR, CDR2 FQNEAQ (reference sequence). The CDR3 is 16 amino acids. V shed 5 bases, J shed 6 bases, and the junction held 13 bases outside the gene matches. As DNA, the CDR3 is TGTGCCAGCAGCCCCACGGGACAGACTGAATTAAACACCATATATTTT. Translated, it gives CASSPTGQTELNTIYF. The entire variable domain, with the rest obtained from reference TRBV7-9 and TRBJ1-3, is as follows: DTGVSQNPRHKITKRGQNVTFRCDPISEHNRLYWYRQTLGQGPEFLTYFQNEAQLEKSRLLSDRFSAERPKGSFSTLEIQRTEQGDSAMYLCASSPTGQTELNTIYFGEGSWLTVV.

This clone appeared once. V is TRBV5-1 and J is TRBJ2-7; 8 bases map to TRBD2. V lost 0 bases and J lost 1; bases outside the gene matches: 6. The CDR3 length is 16 residues. Germline V lookup: CDR1 SGHRS, CDR2 YFSETQ. DNA of the CDR3: TGCGCCAGCAGCTTGGAGGCACGGGGGGGATCCTACGAGCAGTACTTC. Translation: CASSLEARGGSYEQYF.

This rearrangement joins TRBV28 to TRBJ2-1, with no clear D. The CDR3 is 14 residues long. Germline loops: CDR1 MDHEN, CDR2 SYDVKM. Deletions cut 1 base from V and 5 bases from J, with 9 bases between. In DNA, the CDR3 is TGTGCCAGCAGTTTATTCGACTGGCACAATGAGCAGTTCTTC. Its protein is CASSLFDWHNEQFF.

The V call is TRBV6-5, the J call TRBJ2-1; TRBD2 might be the D (5 bases). V lost 5 bases, J lost 9 bases, and 8 bases lay in between. Germline CDR1 is MNHEY and CDR2 is SVGAGI. There are 11 residues in the CDR3. The CDR3 DNA follows: TGTGCCAGCAGTCGAGGGTCTGAGCAGTTCTTC. It encodes CASSRGSEQFF.

This clone has only one observation. The rearrangement joins TRBV6-5 to TRBJ2-3, with D hard to call. From germline, CDR1 is MNHEY and CDR2 SVGAGI. The CDR3 spans 14 residues. V lost 6 bases, J lost 4 bases, and 14 bases lay in between. As DNA, the CDR3 is TGTGCCAGCAGCCGTCAACGGCTCGCAGATACGCAGTATTTT. Protein sequence: CASSRQRLADTQYF.

V and J are TRBV7-3 and TRBJ1-1; D remains ambiguous. The germline V gene has CDR1 SGHTA and CDR2 FQGTGA. V was trimmed by 2 bases and J by 9 bases, leaving 13 bases between them. The CDR3 has 13 amino acids. CDR3 in DNA: TGTGCCAGCAGCTTAGGAAGAGCAAATCAAGCTTTCTTT. Encoded protein: CASSLGRANQAFF.

This clone is medium-sized in the sample. The chain has TRBV7-9 and TRBJ1-1; 7 positions agree with TRBD1. Germline CDR1 reads SEHNR; CDR2 reads FQNEAQ (reference sequence). The ends lost 0 bases at V and 8 bases at J; junction bases unmatched: 6. The CDR3 spans 14 residues. The CDR3 DNA reads TGTGCCAGCAGCTTAGCCCACGGACAGGTAGAAGCTTTCTTT. It codes for CASSLAHGQVEAFF.

The CDR3 loop reads CAWAGTLNTGELFF. The CDR3 DNA reads as TGTGCCTGGGCCGGGACCTTAAACACCGGGGAGCTGTTTTTT. V gene TRBV30 combines with J gene TRBJ2-2; either TRBD1 or TRBD2 may fit D (5 bases each). The germline CDR1 and CDR2 sequences are GTSNPN and SVGIG (reference sequence). This CDR3 comprises 14 residues. Between the trimmed V and J ends, which lost 5 bases and 2 bases, there was a span of 12 bases.

The chain joins TRBV30 to TRBJ1-6; the D is unclear. V shed 3 bases and J shed 2 bases, with 8 bases lying between them. The CDR3 has 14 amino acids. The V gene's germline CDR1 is GTSNPN and CDR2 SVGIG (reference sequence). The CDR3 protein is CAWSGITYNSPLHF. DNA of the CDR3: TGTGCCTGGAGCGGCATAACCTATAATTCACCCCTCCACTTT.

The chain uses TRBV30 and TRBJ1-6; D is unclear. Germline V gene data show CDR1 as GTSNPN and CDR2 as SVGIG (reference sequence). Trimming pared 0 bases from V and 8 bases from J, leaving 14 bases between. This CDR3 is 15 amino acids long. The CDR3 DNA sequence: TGTGCCTGGAGTGTACGAGGGAGGGTATATTCACCCCTCCACTTT. It is translated as CAWSVRGRVYSPLHF.

The chain links TRBV19 to TRBJ2-2; 10 bases fit TRBD2. CDR1 and CDR2 (germline): LNHDA, SQIVND (reference sequence). V shed 3 bases and J 3 bases; nucleotides not matched to a gene: 7. This CDR3 comprises 17 residues. CDR3 coding DNA: TGTGCCAGTAGTATGAGAGCGGGGGGGCCAGACACCGGGGAGCTGTTTTTT. This codes for CASSMRAGGPDTGELFF.

V is TRBV29-1 and J is TRBJ2-3; D is unresolved. V was cut by 5 bases and J by 2 bases, with 14 bases left in between. The germline V gene has CDR1 SQVTM and CDR2 ANQGSEA. The CDR3 consists of 14 residues. The CDR3 DNA follows: TGCAGCGTTCTCCGGGCCCTTTACACAGATACGCAGTATTTT. Amino acids: CSVLRALYTDTQYF.

This clone was seen more than once but under ten times. The chain recombines TRBV2 with TRBJ1-6; D is possibly TRBD1 (6 bases). The CDR3 contains 14 residues. Germline loops: CDR1 SNHLY, CDR2 FYNNEI. The ends were cut back, 5 bases at V and 8 bases at J, with 13 bases in the middle. The DNA for the CDR3 is TGTGCCAGCAGTACAGGGAATTCCGATTCACCCCTCCACTTT. Its protein product is CASSTGNSDSPLHF.

The chain uses TRBV9 and TRBJ1-4; D uncertain. From germline, CDR1 is SGDLS and CDR2 YYNGEE. Between the trimmed V and J ends, which lost 0 bases and 6 bases, there was a span of 9 bases. This CDR3 region has 14 residues. The CDR3 region is CASSVEPLDEKLFF. The CDR3 DNA is TGTGCCAGCAGCGTAGAACCACTAGATGAAAAACTGTTTTTT.